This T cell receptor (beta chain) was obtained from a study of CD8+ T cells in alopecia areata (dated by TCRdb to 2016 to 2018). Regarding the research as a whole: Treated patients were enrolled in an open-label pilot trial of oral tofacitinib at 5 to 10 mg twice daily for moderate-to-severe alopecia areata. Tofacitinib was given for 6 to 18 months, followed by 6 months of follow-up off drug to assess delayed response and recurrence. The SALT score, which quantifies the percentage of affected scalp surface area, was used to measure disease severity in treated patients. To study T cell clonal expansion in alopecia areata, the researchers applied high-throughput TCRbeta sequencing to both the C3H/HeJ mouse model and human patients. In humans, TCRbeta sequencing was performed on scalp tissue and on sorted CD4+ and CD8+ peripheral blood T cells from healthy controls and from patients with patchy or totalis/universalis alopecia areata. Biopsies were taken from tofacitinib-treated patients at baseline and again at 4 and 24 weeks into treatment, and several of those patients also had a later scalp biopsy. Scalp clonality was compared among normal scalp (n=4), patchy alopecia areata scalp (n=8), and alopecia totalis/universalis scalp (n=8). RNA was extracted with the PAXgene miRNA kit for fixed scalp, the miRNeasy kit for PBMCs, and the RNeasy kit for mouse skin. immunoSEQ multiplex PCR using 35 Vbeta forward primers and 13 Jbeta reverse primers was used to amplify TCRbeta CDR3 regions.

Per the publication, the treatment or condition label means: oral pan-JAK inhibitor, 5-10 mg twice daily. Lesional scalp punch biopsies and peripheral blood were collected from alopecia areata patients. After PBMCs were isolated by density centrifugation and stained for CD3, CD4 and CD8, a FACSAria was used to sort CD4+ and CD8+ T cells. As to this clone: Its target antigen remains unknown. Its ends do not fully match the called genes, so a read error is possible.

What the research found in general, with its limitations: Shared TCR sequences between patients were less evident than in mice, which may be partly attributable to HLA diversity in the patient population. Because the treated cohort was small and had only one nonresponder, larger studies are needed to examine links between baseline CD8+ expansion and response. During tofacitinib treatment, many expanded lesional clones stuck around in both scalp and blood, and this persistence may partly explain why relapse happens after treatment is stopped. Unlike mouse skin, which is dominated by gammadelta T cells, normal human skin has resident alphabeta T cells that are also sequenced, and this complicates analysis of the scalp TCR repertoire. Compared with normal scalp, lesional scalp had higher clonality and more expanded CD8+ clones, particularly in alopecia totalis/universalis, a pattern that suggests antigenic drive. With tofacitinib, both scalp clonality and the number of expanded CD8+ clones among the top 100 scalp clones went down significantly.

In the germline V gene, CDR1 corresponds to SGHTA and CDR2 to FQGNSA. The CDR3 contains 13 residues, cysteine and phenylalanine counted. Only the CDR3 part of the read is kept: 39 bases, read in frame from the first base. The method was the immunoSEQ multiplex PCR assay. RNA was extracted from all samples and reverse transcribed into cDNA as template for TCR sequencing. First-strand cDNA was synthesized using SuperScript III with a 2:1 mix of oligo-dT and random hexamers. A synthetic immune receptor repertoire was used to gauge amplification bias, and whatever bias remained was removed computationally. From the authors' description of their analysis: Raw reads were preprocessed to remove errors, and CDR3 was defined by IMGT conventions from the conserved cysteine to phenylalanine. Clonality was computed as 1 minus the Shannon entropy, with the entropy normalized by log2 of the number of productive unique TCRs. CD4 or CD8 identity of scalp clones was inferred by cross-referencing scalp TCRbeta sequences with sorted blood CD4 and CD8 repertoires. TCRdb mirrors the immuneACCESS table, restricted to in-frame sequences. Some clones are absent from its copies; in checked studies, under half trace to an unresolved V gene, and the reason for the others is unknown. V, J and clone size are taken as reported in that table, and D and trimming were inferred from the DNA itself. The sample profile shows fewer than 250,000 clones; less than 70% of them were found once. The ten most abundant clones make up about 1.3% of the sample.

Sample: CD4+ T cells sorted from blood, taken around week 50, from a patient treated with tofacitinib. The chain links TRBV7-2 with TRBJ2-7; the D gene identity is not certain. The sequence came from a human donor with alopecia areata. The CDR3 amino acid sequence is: CASSLDGPPLTNF. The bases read TGTGCCAGCAGCTTAGACGGACCACCCTTGACCAACTTC.